This T cell receptor beta chain derives from a study of blood T cell repertoires in COVID-19. Study details: Some COVID-19 samples were acute and others convalescent; all came from the United States, Italy and Spain.

This CDR3 comprises 13 residues. V shed 7 bases and J shed 2 bases, with 11 bases lying between them. The germline gives CDR1 SNHLY, CDR2 FYNNEI. As processed by the authors: Amplification with reference gene primers provided the estimates of nucleated cell counts. This table comes from immunoSEQ multiplex PCR, and its TCRdb copy is limited to in-frame clones, with some not included. Clone size and the V and J calls come from that table; the DNA yielded D and trimming. The data show about 70,000 clones, approximately 83% seen once. Sequencing used peripheral blood. The chain is built from TRBV2 and TRBJ2-5; no clear D gene. The origin of this receptor is a human donor in a cohort sampled during active COVID-19. As DNA, the CDR3 is TGTGCCAGCAACCCCGGAGCACAAGAGACCCAGTACTTC. As protein: CASNPGAQETQYF.